This T cell receptor (beta chain) emerged from a study of blood T cell repertoires in COVID-19. As for the study in general: There were acute and convalescent COVID-19 samples, and they came from the United States, Italy and Spain. In each case, the material was cDNA or gDNA derived from T cells, B-cell-depleted T cells, or PBMCs.

Per the original methods: For nucleated cells, counts were estimated from reference gene primer amplification. Some clones are missing from TCRdb's copy, which holds only in-frame ones; the method was immunoSEQ multiplex PCR. That table gives V, J and clone size, and the DNA gave D and trimming. The repertoire consists of about 120,000 clones, with over 75% occurring once and the leading ten covering roughly 1.2%. The CDR3 runs to 17 residues. Germline loops: CDR1 KGHSH, CDR2 LQKENI. Unmatched junction bases numbered 11, after V lost 4 bases and J lost 5 bases. The sequencing sample was made of peripheral blood. This receptor was taken from a woman aged 80 or over with acute or convalescent COVID-19. J is TRBJ2-2 and V is TRBV18; 9 bases align to TRBD1. CDR3 region: CASSLSAGQGTTGELFF. DNA for the CDR3: TGTGCCAGCTCACTTTCCGCGGGACAGGGCACGACCGGGGAGCTGTTTTTT.